Each of the 10 T cell receptor beta chains below was sequenced from the same sample in a study of CD8 T cells in Susac syndrome. Random hexamers served to reverse transcribe roughly 0.45 to 1 ug RNA. TCRdb fed the immunoSEQ multiplex PCR reads into MiXCR, producing one record per CDR3 protein. Found here are about 300,000 distinct CDR3 sequences, 65% to 90% of them singletons; the top ten hold approximately 0.2%. The sequencing sample was made of CD8+ T cells from PBMCs. These receptors originate from a human donor with multiple sclerosis.

The chain couples TRBV30 to TRBJ2-7, with D perhaps TRBD1 (6 bases). Trimming stripped 0 bases from V and 5 bases from J, with 17 bases between. Germline lookup yields CDR1 GTSNPN and CDR2 SVGIG (reference sequence). CDR3 length: 15 amino acids. CDR3 nucleotides: TGTGCCTGGAGTGTGACGACAGGCATCAGGGACGAGCAGTACTTC. Amino acids: CAWSVTTGIRDEQYF.

CDR3 residues: CSVAGPGYGYTF. In nucleotides, the CDR3 is TGCAGCGTGGCGGGGCCAGGCTATGGCTACACCTTC. The chain combines TRBV29-1 with TRBJ1-2, with D possibly matching TRBD1 (5 bases). V was clipped by 6 bases and J by 4 bases, with 12 bases between them. CDR1 SQVTM and CDR2 ANQGSEA come from the germline V gene. CDR3 length: 12 amino acids.

The chain couples TRBV5-1 to TRBJ2-4; D possibly uses TRBD1 or TRBD2 (7 bases each). Trimming took off 3 bases at V and 5 bases at J, with 15 bases between the two ends. CDR1 and CDR2 from the germline V gene are SGHRS and YFSETQ. The CDR3 contains 15 residues. Written as DNA, the CDR3 is TGCGCCAGCAGCTACCAGGGGGGGCTGGAAAACATTCAGTACTTC. Translating it yields CASSYQGGLENIQYF.

The V call is TRBV27, the J call TRBJ1-2; TRBD1 agrees at 7 bases. V was clipped by 0 bases and J by 5 bases; unmatched bases: 9. The CDR3 covers 16 residues. CDR1 and CDR2 (germline): MNHEY, SMNVEV (reference sequence). CDR3 region: CASSLSSGGGGYGYTF. CDR3 bases: TGTGCCAGCAGTTTATCTTCAGGGGGAGGGGGTTATGGCTACACCTTC.

As to this clonotype: An end of the junction does not agree with germline; a read error may underlie this. The chain uses TRBV12-3 or TRBV12-4 and TRBJ2-6; D tentatively fits TRBD1 or TRBD2 (5 bases each). This CDR3 is built from 16 residues. The CDR3 is CASSSDSNSGANVPTF. The CDR3 DNA is TGTGCCAGCAGTTCGGACTCAAACTCTGGGGCCAACGTCCCGACTTTC.

Only a few counts were recorded for this clonotype. The chain combines TRBV6-1 with TRBJ2-2; possibly TRBD1 for D (6 bases). Germline CDR1 is MNHNS and CDR2 is SASEGT. This CDR3 is built from 14 residues. Trimming took 7 bases from V and 4 from J, leaving 13 bases between them. As DNA, the CDR3 is TGTGCCAGCAATACAGGGTTGGGCACCGGGGAGCTGTTTTTT. As protein: CASNTGLGTGELFF.

This clonotype was seen a single time. The chain has TRBV7-8 and TRBJ2-1; TRBD2 matches 14 bases. CDR1 is SGHVS and CDR2 is FQNEAQ in the germline V gene. The CDR3 totals 22 residues. V shed 3 bases and J 6 bases; nucleotides not matched to a gene: 22. Written as DNA, the CDR3 is TGTGCCAGCAGCTTTGTCCTCCCGTTTGGACTAGCGGGAGGTATTCTCTTCAATGAGCAGTTCTTC. It yields the protein CASSFVLPFGLAGGILFNEQFF.

The chain couples TRBV7-8 to TRBJ2-5; either TRBD1 or TRBD2 may fit D (6 bases each). V was cut by 5 bases and J by 3 bases, with 19 bases left in between. This CDR3 spans 16 amino acids. Germline V CDR1 and CDR2: SGHVS, FQNEAQ. CDR3: CASSPLRGRVKETQYF. The DNA for the CDR3 is TGTGCCAGCAGCCCTCTTCGGGGGCGCGTAAAAGAGACCCAGTACTTC.

CDR3 residues: CASSPTLGGGSSYNEQFF. DNA for the CDR3: TGTGCCAGCAGCCCAACCCTTGGTGGGGGGAGCTCCTACAATGAGCAGTTCTTC. The chain recombines TRBV27 with TRBJ2-1, with D possibly TRBD2 on 6 matching bases. The CDR3 extends over 18 amino acids. V was pared by 6 bases and J by 0 bases, with 21 bases between. Germline V gene data show CDR1 as MNHEY and CDR2 as SMNVEV (reference sequence).

The genes are TRBV5-6 and TRBJ2-7; D remains unclear. The germline gives CDR1 SGHDT, CDR2 YYEEEE. This CDR3 region has 14 residues. The V gene lost 0 bases and the J gene lost 3 bases, with 10 bases spanning the gap. The CDR3 bases are TGTGCCAGCAGCTTGGAAGCAGTGATCTACGAGCAGTACTTC. This translates into CASSLEAVIYEQYF.